This TCR beta chain is from a study of cytomegalovirus exposure and HLA in healthy donors. In the study overall: The 100 million to 140 million unique TCR beta sequences, from about 179 million T cells, were found by an earlier analysis.

V shed 4 bases and J shed 8 bases, with 14 bases lying between them. From germline, CDR1 is KGHSY and CDR2 FQNENV. The CDR3 length is 13 residues. PCR employed 60 Vbeta and 13 Jbeta primers. Libraries were prepared by immunoSEQ multiplex PCR; TCRdb keeps only in-frame clonotypes and omits some of them. The data show under 150,000 clones, with 80% seen just once and over 6.5% held by the top ten. Sequences were obtained from PBMCs. The clonotype was recovered from a middle-aged man in good health and CMV-seropositive. The V and J genes are TRBV16 and TRBJ1-2; possibly TRBD1 for D (5 bases). The DNA of the CDR3 is TGTGCCAGCAGCCGAACACAGGCCTCGGGCTACACCTTC. Translated: CASSRTQASGYTF.